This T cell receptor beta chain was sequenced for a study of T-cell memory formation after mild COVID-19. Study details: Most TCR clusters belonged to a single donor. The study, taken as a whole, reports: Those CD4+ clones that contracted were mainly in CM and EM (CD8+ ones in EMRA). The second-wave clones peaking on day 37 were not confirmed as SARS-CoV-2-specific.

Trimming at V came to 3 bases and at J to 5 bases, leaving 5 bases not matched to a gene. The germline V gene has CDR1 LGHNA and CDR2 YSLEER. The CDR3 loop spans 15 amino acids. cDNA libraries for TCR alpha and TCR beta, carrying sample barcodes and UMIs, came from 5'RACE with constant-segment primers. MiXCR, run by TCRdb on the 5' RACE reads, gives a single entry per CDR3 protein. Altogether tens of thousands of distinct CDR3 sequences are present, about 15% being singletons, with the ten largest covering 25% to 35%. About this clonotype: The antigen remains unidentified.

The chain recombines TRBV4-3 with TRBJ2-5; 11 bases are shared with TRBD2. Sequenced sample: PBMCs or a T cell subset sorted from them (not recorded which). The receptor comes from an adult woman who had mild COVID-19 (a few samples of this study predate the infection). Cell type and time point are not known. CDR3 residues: CASSQAWTSGETQYF. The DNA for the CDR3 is TGCGCCAGCAGCCAGGCCTGGACTAGCGGGGAGACCCAGTACTTC.